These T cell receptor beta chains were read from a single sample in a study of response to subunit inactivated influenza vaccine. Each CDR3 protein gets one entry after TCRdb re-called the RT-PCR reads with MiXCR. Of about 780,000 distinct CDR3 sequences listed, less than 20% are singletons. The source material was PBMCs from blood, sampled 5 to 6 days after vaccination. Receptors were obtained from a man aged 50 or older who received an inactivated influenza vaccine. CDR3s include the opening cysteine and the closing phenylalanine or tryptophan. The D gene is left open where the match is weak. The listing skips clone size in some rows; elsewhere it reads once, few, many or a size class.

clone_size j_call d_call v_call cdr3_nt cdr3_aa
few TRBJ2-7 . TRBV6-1 TGTGCCAGCAGTGAACGGGGGTTGTACTACGAGCAGTACTTC CASSERGLYYEQYF
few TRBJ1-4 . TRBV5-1 TGCGCCAGCAGCACAGACAGTAATGAAAAACTGTTTTTT CASSTDSNEKLFF
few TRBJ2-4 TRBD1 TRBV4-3 TGCGCCAGCAGCCAAGAGGGGTGGGGGTCTAGACAGGGGAACGAAAACATTCAGTACTTC CASSQEGWGSRQGNENIQYF
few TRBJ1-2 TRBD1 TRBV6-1 TGTGCCAGCAGTAAAGGGACAGGGTACGATGGCTACACCTTC CASSKGTGYDGYTF
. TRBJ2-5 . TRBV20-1 TGCAGTGCTACTAACGAGACCCAGTACTTC CSATNETQYF
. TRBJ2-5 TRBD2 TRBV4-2 TGTGCCAGCAGCCAGGACAAGACTAGCGGGGGCCGAGAGACCCAGTACTTC CASSQDKTSGGRETQYF
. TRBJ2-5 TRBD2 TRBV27 TGTGCCAGCAGTCAGCGGGAGCAAGAGACCCAGTACTTC CASSQREQETQYF
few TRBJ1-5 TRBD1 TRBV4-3 TGCGCCAGCAGCCGTAGCCGGGACAGGGGTAATCAGCCCCAGCATTTT CASSRSRDRGNQPQHF
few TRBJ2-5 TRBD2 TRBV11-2 TGTGCCAGCAGCTCACGGACTAGTTGGTTCCAAGAGACCCAGTACTTC CASSSRTSWFQETQYF
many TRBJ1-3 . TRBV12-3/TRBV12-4 TGCGCCAGCAGCTTGAGCGGGGCCGGAAACACCATATATTTT CASSLSGAGNTIYF
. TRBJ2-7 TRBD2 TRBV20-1 TGCAGTGCTACTAGCGGGGGGACCTACGAGCAGTACTTC CSATSGGTYEQYF
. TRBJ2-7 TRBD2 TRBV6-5 TGTGCCAGCAGTTACATTGGCGGGAGGGCCTCCGAGCAGTACTTC CASSYIGGRASEQYF
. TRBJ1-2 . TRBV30 TGTGCCTCGGGCCGCTATGGCTACACCTTC CASGRYGYTF
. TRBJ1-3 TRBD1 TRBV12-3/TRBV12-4 TGTGCCAGCAGTTGGACAGGGGCTGGAAACACCATATATTTT CASSWTGAGNTIYF